A single sample is the source of the 8 T cell receptor beta chains below, sequenced in a study of shared clonotypes between healthy human individuals. TCRdb's table, derived via immunoSEQ multiplex PCR, lists solely in-frame clones and lacks some. The sample lists around 990,000 clones; approximately 75% were seen once. Material: memory CD4+ T cells from PBMCs. Subset denoted: CD45RA-negative fraction. The source of these receptors is a man younger than 35 in good health. Some clones in this sample may be carry-over from other donors' samples.

V and J are TRBV19 and TRBJ2-5; 11 bases line up with TRBD1. The length of the CDR3 is 16 residues. Germline CDR1 reads LNHDA; CDR2 reads SQIVND (reference sequence). V shed 6 bases and J 5 bases; nucleotides not matched to a gene: 11. CDR3 amino acids: CASRSLGQGAFETQYF. The CDR3 coding sequence is TGTGCCAGTAGGTCTCTTGGACAGGGGGCTTTCGAGACCCAGTACTTC.

This rearrangement joins TRBV18 to TRBJ1-5; D ambiguous. CDR1 is KGHSH and CDR2 is LQKENI in the germline V gene. The CDR3 spans 15 residues. V was shortened by 3 bases and J by 4 bases, with 13 bases between the two germline ends. In nucleotides, the CDR3 is TGTGCCAGCTCACCGGAGACGGCCTCGAATCAGCCCCAGCATTTT. This translates into CASSPETASNQPQHF.

As regards this clone: This sample also contains other DNA sequences that code for the same CDR3. The V call is TRBV7-2, the J call TRBJ2-7, with no clear D. V was pared by 2 bases and J by 3 bases, with 5 bases between. This CDR3 has 12 residues. CDR1 and CDR2 (germline): SGHTA, FQGNSA. The CDR3 DNA is TGTGCCAGCAGCTTACAAGGCTACGAGCAGTACTTC. It translates to CASSLQGYEQYF.

The chain combines TRBV5-4 with TRBJ2-2, with 8 nucleotides matching TRBD1. Per germline, CDR1 SGHNT and CDR2 YYREEE (reference sequence). V gave up 4 bases and J gave up 4 bases; unmatched junction bases: 3. This CDR3 spans 14 amino acids. The CDR3 sequence is CASSPTGVTGELFF. CDR3 nucleotide sequence: TGTGCCAGCAGCCCGACAGGGGTCACCGGGGAGCTGTTTTTT.

V and J are TRBV15 and TRBJ2-6; the D is unclear. The CDR3 has 15 residues. Trimming took 1 base from V and 1 from J, leaving 5 bases between them. In germline, CDR1 is LNHNV, CDR2 YYDKDF (reference sequence). The CDR3 spells CATSRVSSGANVLTF. CDR3 nucleotides: TGTGCCACCAGCAGAGTATCATCTGGGGCCAACGTCCTGACTTTC. The whole variable domain, filled in from reference TRBV15 and TRBJ2-6, reads DAMVIQNPRYQVTQFGKPVTLSCSQTLNHNVMYWYQQKSSQAPKLLFHYYDKDFNNEADTPDNFQSRRPNTSFCFLDIRSPGLGDTAMYLCATSRVSSGANVLTFGAGSRLTVL.

The chain links TRBV19 to TRBJ2-2; 7 bases are a match to TRBD2. CDR1 and CDR2 (germline): LNHDA, SQIVND (reference sequence). The junction had 13 bases not matched to a gene; V was cut back by 6 bases and J by 3 bases. The CDR3 spans 17 residues. The CDR3 protein is CASSYFKAGFDTGELFF. The CDR3 nucleotides are TGTGCCAGTAGCTACTTTAAAGCGGGATTCGACACCGGGGAGCTGTTTTTT.

This chain uses TRBV4-2 with TRBJ2-5; 9 bases fit TRBD2. The CDR3 has 15 amino acids. V lost 4 bases to trimming and J lost 2 bases; unmatched junction nucleotides: 5. In germline, CDR1 is LGHNA, CDR2 YNFKEQ. Here the CDR3 reads CASSLTSGQQETQYF. The CDR3 region has the DNA TGTGCCAGCAGCCTCACTAGCGGGCAACAAGAGACCCAGTACTTC.

This clone appeared a few times. This chain links TRBV27 with TRBJ2-5; TRBD2 might be the D (5 bases). Germline lookup yields CDR1 MNHEY and CDR2 SMNVEV (reference sequence). The CDR3 runs 16 residues. The V gene lost 2 bases and the J gene lost 1 base, with 14 bases spanning the gap. CDR3 sequence reads: CASSLHGRGPQETQYF. The CDR3 nucleotides are TGTGCCAGCAGTTTACACGGGCGCGGGCCCCAAGAGACCCAGTACTTC.